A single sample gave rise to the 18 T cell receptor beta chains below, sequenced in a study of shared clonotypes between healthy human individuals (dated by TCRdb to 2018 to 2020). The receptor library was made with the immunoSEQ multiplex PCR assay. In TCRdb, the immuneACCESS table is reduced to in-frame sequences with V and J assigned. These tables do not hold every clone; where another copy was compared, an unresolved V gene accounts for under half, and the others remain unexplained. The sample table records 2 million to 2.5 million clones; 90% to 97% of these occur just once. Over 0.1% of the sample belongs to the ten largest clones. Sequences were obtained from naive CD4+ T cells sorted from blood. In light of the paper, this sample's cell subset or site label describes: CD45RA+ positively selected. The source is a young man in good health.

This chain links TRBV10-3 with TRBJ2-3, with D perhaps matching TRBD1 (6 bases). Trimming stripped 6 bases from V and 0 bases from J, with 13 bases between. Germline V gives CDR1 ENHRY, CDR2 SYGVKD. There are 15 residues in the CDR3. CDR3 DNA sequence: TGTGCCATCAGCACAGGGCCACCTAGCACAGATACGCAGTATTTT. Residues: CAISTGPPSTDTQYF.

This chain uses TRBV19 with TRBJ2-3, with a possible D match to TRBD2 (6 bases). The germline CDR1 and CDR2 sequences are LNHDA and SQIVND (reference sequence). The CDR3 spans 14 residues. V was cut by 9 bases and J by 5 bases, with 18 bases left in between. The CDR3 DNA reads TGTGCCAGCATCCCTACTGCGGGATTAGATACGCAGTATTTT. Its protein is CASIPTAGLDTQYF. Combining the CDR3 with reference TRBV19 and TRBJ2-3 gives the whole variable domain DGGITQSPKYLFRKEGQNVTLSCEQNLNHDAMYWYRQDPGQGLRLIYYSQIVNDFQKGDIAEGYSVSREKKESFPLTVTSAQKNPTAFYLCASIPTAGLDTQYFGPGTRLTVL.

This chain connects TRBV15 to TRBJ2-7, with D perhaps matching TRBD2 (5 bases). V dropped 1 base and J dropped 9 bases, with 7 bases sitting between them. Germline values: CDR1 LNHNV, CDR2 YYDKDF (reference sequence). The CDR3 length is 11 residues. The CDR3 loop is CATSRGGGQYF. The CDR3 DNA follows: TGTGCCACCAGCAGAGGCGGAGGGCAGTACTTC.

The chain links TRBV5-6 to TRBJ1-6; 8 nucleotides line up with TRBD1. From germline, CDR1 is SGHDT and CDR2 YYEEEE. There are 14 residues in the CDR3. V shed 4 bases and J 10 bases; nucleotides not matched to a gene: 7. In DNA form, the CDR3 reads TGTGCCAGCAGCCGCGCACAGGGGGGGTCACCCCTCCACTTT. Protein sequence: CASSRAQGGSPLHF.

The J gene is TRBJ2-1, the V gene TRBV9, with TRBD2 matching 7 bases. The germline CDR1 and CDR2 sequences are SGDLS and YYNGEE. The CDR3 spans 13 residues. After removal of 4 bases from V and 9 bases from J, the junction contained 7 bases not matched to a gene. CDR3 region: CASSRGVIGEQFF. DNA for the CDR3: TGTGCCAGCAGCCGGGGGGTGATTGGTGAGCAGTTCTTC.

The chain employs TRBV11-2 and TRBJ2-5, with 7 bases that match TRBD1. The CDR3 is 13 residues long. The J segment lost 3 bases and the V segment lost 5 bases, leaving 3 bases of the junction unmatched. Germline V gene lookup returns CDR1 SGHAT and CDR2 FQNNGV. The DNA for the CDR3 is TGTGCCAGCAGCCAGGGGGAAAAAGAGACCCAGTACTTC. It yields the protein CASSQGEKETQYF.

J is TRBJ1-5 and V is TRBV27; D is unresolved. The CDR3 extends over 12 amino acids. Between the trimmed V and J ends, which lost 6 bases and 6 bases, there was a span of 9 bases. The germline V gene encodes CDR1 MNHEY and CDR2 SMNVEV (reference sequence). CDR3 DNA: TGTGCCAGCAGCCCACCGGGTCAGCCCCAGCATTTT. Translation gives CASSPPGQPQHF.

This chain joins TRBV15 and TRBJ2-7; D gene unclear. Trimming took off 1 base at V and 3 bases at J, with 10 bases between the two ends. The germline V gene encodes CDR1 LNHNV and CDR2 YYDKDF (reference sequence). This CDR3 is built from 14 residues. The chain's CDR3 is CATSRGSPVYEQYF. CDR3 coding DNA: TGTGCCACCAGCAGAGGTTCACCGGTCTACGAGCAGTACTTC.

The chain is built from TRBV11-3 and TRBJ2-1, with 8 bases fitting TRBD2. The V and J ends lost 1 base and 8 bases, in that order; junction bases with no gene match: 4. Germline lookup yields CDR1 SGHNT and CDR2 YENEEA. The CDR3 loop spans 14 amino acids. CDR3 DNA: TGTGCCAGCAGCTTAGGGACTAGCAGCGATGAGCAGTTCTTC. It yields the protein CASSLGTSSDEQFF.

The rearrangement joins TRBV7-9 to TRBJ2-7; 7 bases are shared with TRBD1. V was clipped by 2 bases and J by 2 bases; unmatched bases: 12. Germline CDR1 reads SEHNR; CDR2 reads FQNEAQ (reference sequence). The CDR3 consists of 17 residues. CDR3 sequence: CASSLSLRGDSAYEQYF. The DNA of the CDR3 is TGTGCCAGCAGCTTATCGCTCCGAGGGGACAGCGCCTACGAGCAGTACTTC.

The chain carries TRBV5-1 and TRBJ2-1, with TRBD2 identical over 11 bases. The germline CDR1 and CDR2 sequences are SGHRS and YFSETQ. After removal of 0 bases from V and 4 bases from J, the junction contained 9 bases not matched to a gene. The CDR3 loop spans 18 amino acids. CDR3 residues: CASSLGVASGRSYNEQFF. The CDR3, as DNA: TGCGCCAGCAGCTTGGGTGTGGCTAGCGGGAGGTCATACAATGAGCAGTTCTTC. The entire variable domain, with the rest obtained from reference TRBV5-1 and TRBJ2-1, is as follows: KAGVTQTPRYLIKTRGQQVTLSCSPISGHRSVSWYQQTPGQGLQFLFEYFSETQRNKGNFPGRFSGRQFSNSRSEMNVSTLELGDSALYLCASSLGVASGRSYNEQFFGPGTRLTVL.

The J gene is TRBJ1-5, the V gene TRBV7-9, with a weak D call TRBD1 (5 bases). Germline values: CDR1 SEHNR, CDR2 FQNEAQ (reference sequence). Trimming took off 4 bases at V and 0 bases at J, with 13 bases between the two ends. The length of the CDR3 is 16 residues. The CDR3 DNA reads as TGTGCCAGCAGCTGGGGGTCTTCCTCTAGCAATCAGCCCCAGCATTTT. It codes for CASSWGSSSSNQPQHF.

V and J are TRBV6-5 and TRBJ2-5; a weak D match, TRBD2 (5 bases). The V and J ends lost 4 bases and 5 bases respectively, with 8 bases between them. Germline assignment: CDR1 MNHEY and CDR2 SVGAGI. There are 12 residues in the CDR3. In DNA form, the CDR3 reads TGTGCCAGCAGTTTAACGGGGGAGACCCAGTACTTC. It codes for CASSLTGETQYF.

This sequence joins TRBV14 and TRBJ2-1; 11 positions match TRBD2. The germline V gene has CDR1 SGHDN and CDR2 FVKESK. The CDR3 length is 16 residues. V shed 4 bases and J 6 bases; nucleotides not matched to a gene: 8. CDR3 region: CASSLTLAGGGNEQFF. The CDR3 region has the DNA TGTGCCAGCAGCCTGACCCTAGCGGGGGGCGGCAATGAGCAGTTCTTC.

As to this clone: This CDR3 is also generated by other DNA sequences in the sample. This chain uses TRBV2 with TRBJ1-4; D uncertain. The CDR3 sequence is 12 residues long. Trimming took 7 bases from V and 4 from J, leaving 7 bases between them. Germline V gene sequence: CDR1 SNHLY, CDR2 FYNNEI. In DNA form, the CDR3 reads TGTGCCAGCACCGTGGGTAATGAAAAACTGTTTTTT. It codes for CASTVGNEKLFF.

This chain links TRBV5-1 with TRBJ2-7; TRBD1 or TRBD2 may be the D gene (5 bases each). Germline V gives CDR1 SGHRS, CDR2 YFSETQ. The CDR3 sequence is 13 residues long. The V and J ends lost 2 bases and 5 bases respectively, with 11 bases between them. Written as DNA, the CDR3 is TGCGCCAGCAGCTTAATGGGGGTCAACGAGCAGTACTTC. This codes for CASSLMGVNEQYF.

The CDR3 protein is CASSSRSFGGEQYF. DNA of the CDR3: TGTGCCAGCAGCTCTAGATCCTTCGGGGGGGAGCAGTACTTC. The V and J genes are TRBV7-2 and TRBJ2-7; 7 bases map to TRBD2. The CDR3 totals 14 residues. Trimming cost V 4 bases and J 7 bases; bases outside gene matches: 10. In germline, CDR1 is SGHTA, CDR2 FQGNSA.

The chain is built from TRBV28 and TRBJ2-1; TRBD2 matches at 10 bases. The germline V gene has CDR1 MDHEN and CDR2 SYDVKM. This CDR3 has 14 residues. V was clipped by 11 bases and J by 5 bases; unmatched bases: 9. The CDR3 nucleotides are TGTGCCCTTGCGACTAGCGGGCGAAACAATGAGCAGTTCTTC. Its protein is CALATSGRNNEQFF.